This T cell receptor beta chain is drawn from a study of blood T cell repertoires in COVID-19. Across the whole study: The samples span acute and convalescent COVID-19 from the United States, Italy and Spain. Sources were T cells, B-cell-depleted T cells, or PBMCs; the material itself was cDNA or gDNA.

The CDR3 extends over 13 amino acids. CDR1 is ENHRY, CDR2 SYGVKD, per germline. J gave up 11 bases and V 7 bases, and 12 bases lay outside the gene matches. Source study methods: Estimation of nucleated cell counts relied on the amplification of reference gene primers. The repertoire was sequenced with immunoSEQ multiplex PCR; TCRdb's copy has only in-frame clones and lacks some. Clone size and the V and J calls come from that table; the DNA yielded D and trimming. The sample lists some 100,000 clones; approximately 92% were seen once. The sequencing sample was made of peripheral blood. This receptor was taken from a man in his forties or fifties with active COVID-19. The V call is TRBV10-3, the J call TRBJ1-1; 8 bases align to TRBD1. The CDR3 protein is CAIKQTDRGWAFF. DNA of the CDR3: TGTGCCATCAAACAGACTGACAGGGGATGGGCTTTCTTT.